This T cell receptor (beta chain) derives from a study of vaccination effects on CD4 cells after COVID-19 (dated by TCRdb to the early 2020s). Background for the entire study: Across the study, the median time from the second dose to post-vaccine sampling was 72 days (range 14 to 241). In the study, cultures from other donors were sequenced using the Oncomine TCR Beta short-read assay on an Illumina iSeq 100. The full study included some 10 COVID-19 convalescent patients and several SARS-CoV-2-naive healthy vaccine recipients. The study compared SARS-CoV-2 spike-specific CD4+ TCR repertoires before and after mRNA vaccination in COVID-19 convalescent patients and infection-naive vaccine recipients.

Relative to germline, V is 3 bases shorter and J is 1 base shorter, with 9 bases between their ends. Taken from cysteine to phenylalanine, the CDR3 has 13 residues. Only CDR3 DNA remains: 39 bases, in frame from the first base. The germline V gene (reference sequence) gives CDR1 as GTSNPN and CDR2 as SVGIG. Library creation used the immunoSEQ multiplex PCR assay. TCR beta CDR3 sequencing was performed on DNA from the cultured, isolated CD4+ T cells. The authors' analysis ran thus. The analysis removed non-productive TCR sequences, trimmed reads to the CDR3 region, and retained only CDR3s that were 7 or more amino acids long. The MANAFEST web app was used to identify antigen-specific clonotypes by comparing expansion in peptide wells with expansion in reference cultures. To count as positive, a clone had to show expansion at FDR<0.05 compared with the reference and with all other wells, an odds ratio above 5, and a frequency above 0.1% in two replicate wells. Clonotypes significantly expanded in SARS-CoV-2 spike wells and in at least one common cold coronavirus spike condition were defined as cross-reactive. CDR3 similarity was assessed by Levenshtein distance using the stringdist R package, and unrooted trees were constructed with ape in R 3.6.1. What TCRdb holds here is the immuneACCESS table cut down to in-frame rearrangements. Part of the clones is not present; checked against another copy, under half of the missing clones reflect an unresolved V gene, and the others are unexplained. V and J calls and clone size are given by that table; D and trimming were obtained from the DNA. The sample table records over 60,000 clones; 70% to 75% of these occur just once. The top ten clonotypes cover about 1.6% of the sample.

In the ViraFEST assay, PBMC were stimulated with viral peptide pools, and antigen-specific CD4+ T cell clonotypes were then identified by expansion using TCR sequencing. After more than nine days of culture, CD4+ T cells were isolated with the EasySep CD4+ T cell isolation kit. Two doses of either the BNT162b2 or the mRNA-1273 mRNA SARS-CoV-2 vaccine were administered to participants. Healthy vaccine recipients had no prior SARS-CoV-2 infection, confirmed by negative nucleocapsid antibodies before and after vaccination. Each well held fewer than 2.5 million PBMC cultured in IMDM containing around 5.1% human AB serum, 8.5 to 10 IU/ml IL-2 and gentamicin, along with approximately 10 ug/ml peptides. Half of the culture medium was replaced with fresh IL-2-containing medium on days 3 and 7. Unless noted otherwise, every peptide stimulation condition was grown in triplicate wells. Using Ficoll-Paque Plus gradient centrifugation, PBMC were separated from whole blood and then either used fresh or cryopreserved at -140C. Overlapping peptide pools spanned the spike proteins of SARS-CoV-2 and the common cold coronaviruses HCoV-NL63, HCoV-OC43 and HCoV-229E. The QIAamp micro DNA kit was used to extract genomic DNA from the cultured CD4+ T cells.

With regard to this clone: Its target antigen remains unknown. Within one base of it there is no much larger clone, and no base qualities were kept.

General conclusions and limits of the study: Both infection-induced and vaccine-induced clones contracted markedly at late post-vaccination timepoints, which is consistent with waning T cell responses. The study was limited by a small number of convalescent patients and lacked early post-infection timepoints. In healthy vaccine recipients, vaccine-induced clones were almost all SARS-CoV-2 mono-reactive, with only 1 of 255 cross-reactive with common cold coronaviruses.

The sequence is built from TRBV30 and TRBJ2-5, and possibly TRBD2, on 5 matching bases. This TCR was recovered from a human donor who received a COVID-19 vaccine. This specimen consisted of CD4+ T cells from PBMCs cultured with HCoV-229E spike peptides, obtained after COVID-19 vaccination. According to the study, the label for this sample's cell subset or site signals: HCoV-229E spike overlapping peptide pool stimulation. The bases are TGTGCCTGGAGCTACGGGGTCCAAGAGACCCAGTACTTC. This translates into CAWSYGVQETQYF.